The source of this T cell receptor beta chain is a study of T cells expressing NK-cell markers. A remark on this clonotype: The antigen is undetermined.

Following a re-call of the 5' RACE reads, TCRdb has one entry per CDR3 protein and lacks DNA. The listing records over 250,000 distinct CDR3 sequences. This CDR3 contains 15 residues. CDR1 is DFQATT, CDR2 SNEGSKA, per germline (reference sequence). Study-wide results and limits: Four donors likewise had their CD3+CD56-NKG2C+ fraction led by these clonotypes. Dominant NKG2C+ clonotypes in a handful of donors made up roughly 1.0-8% of CD8+ T cells.

Material: blood T cells: a sorted CD56 or NKG2C T cell subset, CD4+ or CD8+ T cells, or bulk PBMC T cells (not recorded which). The V and J genes are TRBV20-1 and TRBJ2-3; TCRdb returns TRBD2, unconfirmable since there is no DNA. The TCR originated in a woman aged 18-70 years in good health. This chain's CDR3 is CSASPLAGLSDTQYF.